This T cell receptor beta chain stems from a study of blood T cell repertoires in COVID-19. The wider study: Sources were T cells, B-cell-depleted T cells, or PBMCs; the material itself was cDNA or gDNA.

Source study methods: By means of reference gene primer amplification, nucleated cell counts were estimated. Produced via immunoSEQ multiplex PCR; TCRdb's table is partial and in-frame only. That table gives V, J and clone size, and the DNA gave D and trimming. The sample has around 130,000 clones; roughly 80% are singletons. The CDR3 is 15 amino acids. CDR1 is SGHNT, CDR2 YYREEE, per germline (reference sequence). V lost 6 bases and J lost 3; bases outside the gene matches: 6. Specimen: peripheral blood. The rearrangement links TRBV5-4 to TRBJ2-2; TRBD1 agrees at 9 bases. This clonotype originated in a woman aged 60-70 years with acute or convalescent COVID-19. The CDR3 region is CASTRGTGHTGELFF. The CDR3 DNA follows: TGTGCCAGCACCCGGGGGACAGGGCACACCGGGGAGCTGTTTTTT.